A single T cell receptor (beta chain) is shown here with its context. The antigen remains unidentified. Using immunoSEQ multiplex PCR, the repertoire was profiled, and TCRdb retains in-frame clones only, with some absent. The data contain roughly 100,000 clones, about four fifths of them singletons. The sample originates from a study of OX40 agonist ivuxolimab in advanced cancers. Findings and limits, study-wide: Expanded clones tended on average to be more numerous among CD8+ T cells than CD4+.

Autoimmune disease history or systemic immunosuppression was exclusionary. This CDR3 is built from 15 residues. After removal of 3 bases from V and 6 bases from J, the junction contained 5 bases not matched to a gene. The germline V gene has CDR1 KGHSH and CDR2 LQKENI. The clonotype comes from an adult with an advanced solid tumor such as melanoma, head and neck, liver or kidney cancer. This sequence joins TRBV18 and TRBJ2-1, with TRBD2 matching 10 bases. The material sequenced was CD4+ or CD8+ T cells sorted from blood, taken in a trial of the OX40 agonist ivuxolimab. The CDR3 DNA reads as TGTGCCAGCTCACCCCGGGGACTAGCGTTCAATGAGCAGTTCTTC. Its translation is CASSPRGLAFNEQFF.